This TCR beta chain is drawn from a study of T cell responses to AZD1222 COVID-19 vaccine (dated by TCRdb to about 2021). Study-level background: TCR sequencing covered approximately 230 trial participants: 207 given two doses of AZD1222 and 26 given two doses of MenACWY control vaccine. Trial participants were enrolled by age into 18-55, 56-69 and 70-plus year subgroups, with approximately 150, 30 and 60 TCR-sequenced participants respectively. What the authors observed across the whole study: Participants were mostly white British and included more females than males, and it was suggested by the authors that clonal diversity may have been underestimated. The whole spike protein was spanned by vaccine-associated CD4 TCRs, and dominant responses were seen in regions 160-218 and 743-854. Conclusions about previously exposed vaccinees are limited, since just 5 to 7 AZD1222 recipients were seropositive for SARS-CoV-2 at baseline. Because no day 14 peak-response samples were available, the repertoires could be characterized only after the peak T cell response. Epitopes outside the regions mutated in the B.1.351 and B.1.1.7 variants were reportedly recognized by nearly half of the unique spike-specific TCRs. The 56-69-year group was small, and its depth increase did not reach significance, likely because of low power. Spike-specific TCR breadth and depth rose significantly after two AZD1222 doses compared with day 0 and with MenACWY recipients.

This sample's time point label indicates: about 28 days (+/-7) after the second vaccine dose. AZD1222 recipients given second doses at about 4 weeks or at about 12 weeks were pooled, since spike-specific TCR depth and breadth were not found to differ between the two schedules. Vaccinee samples were obtained from the UK trials COV001 and COV002, which included a single-blind randomized controlled phase 2/3 trial of AZD1222 (ChAdOx1 nCoV-19) in healthy adults. For TCRbeta chain sequencing, PBMC samples from trial participants were taken at day 0 and at day 28 after the second dose. This clone was seen a few times. There is no known antigen for this receptor. There are no base qualities to consult, and no much larger clone falls within one base. In the germline V gene, CDR1 corresponds to SGDLS and CDR2 to YYNGEE. Measured from the cysteine to the phenylalanine, the CDR3 is 15 residues long. Only CDR3 DNA remains: 45 bases, in frame from the first base. V is trimmed back by 3 bases and J by 2 bases, and the junction contains 4 bases that no gene match accounts for.

The CDR3 regions of human TCRbeta chains were analyzed by immunosequencing. The paper's processing steps were these. Repertoire TCRs were matched against a reference library of SARS-CoV-2-specific TCRs generated with the MIRA antigen-specificity platform. Breadth was defined as the fraction of unique TCRs that were SARS-CoV-2-associated, and depth was defined as the fraction of total T cells that were SARS-CoV-2-associated. Using the MIRA data, each spike-specific TCR was mapped to the spike region that the TCR reacts to and placed in a CD4 or CD8 class. Log10-transformed breadth and depth values were compared by one-way ANOVA with Sidak's multiple comparisons tests. Imported from immuneACCESS, the table was reduced by TCRdb to in-frame sequences with V and J called. These copies leave out some clones; in studies compared against another copy, an unresolved V gene accounts for under half, and the cause of the remainder is not known. D and trimming were read from the DNA, whereas the V and J calls and clone size are those reported in that table. This sample lists roughly 120,000 clones; roughly 86% were detected once. The top ten hold 4.4% of the sample.

This receptor chain uses TRBV9 and TRBJ1-2; 10 middle bases align to TRBD1. The sample in question was peripheral blood, obtained 28 days after the second AZD1222 dose. This clonotype originated in an adult who received the AZD1222 COVID-19 vaccine. The CDR3 region reads CASSGGGQGNYGYTF. The nucleotide sequence is TGTGCCAGCAGCGGCGGGGGACAGGGGAACTATGGCTACACCTTC.